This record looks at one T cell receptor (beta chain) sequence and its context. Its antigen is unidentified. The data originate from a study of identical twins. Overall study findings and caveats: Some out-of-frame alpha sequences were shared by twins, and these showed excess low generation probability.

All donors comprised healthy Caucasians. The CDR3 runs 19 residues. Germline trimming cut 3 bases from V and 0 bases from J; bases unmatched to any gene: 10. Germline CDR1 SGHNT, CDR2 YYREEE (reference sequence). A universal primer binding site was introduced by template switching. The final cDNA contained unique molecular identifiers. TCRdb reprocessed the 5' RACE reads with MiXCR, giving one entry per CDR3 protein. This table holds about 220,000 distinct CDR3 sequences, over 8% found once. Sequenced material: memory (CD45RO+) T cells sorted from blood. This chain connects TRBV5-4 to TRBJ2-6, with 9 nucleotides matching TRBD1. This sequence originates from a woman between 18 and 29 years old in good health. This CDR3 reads CASSSTGGYTTSGANVLTF. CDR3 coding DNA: TGTGCCAGCAGCTCAACAGGGGGCTACACTACCTCTGGGGCCAACGTCCTGACTTTC.